The next 4 T cell receptor beta chains were all read from a single sample in a study of blood T cell repertoires in COVID-19. The assay was immunoSEQ multiplex PCR, and TCRdb's table has in-frame clones only and misses some. The data hold roughly 250,000 clones, with approximately 83% observed a single time. Input material: peripheral blood. These receptors were obtained from a man aged 45 to 65 with active or convalescent COVID-19.

The CDR3 nucleotides read TGTGCCACCAAATGGGGGGACAACACTGAAGCTTTCTTT. This codes for CATKWGDNTEAFF. J is TRBJ1-1 and V is TRBV10-3; possible D gene TRBD1, 5 bases. With 10 bases removed from V and 2 bases from J, the gap between germline ends came to 14 bases. The CDR3 is 13 residues long. The V gene's germline CDR1 is ENHRY and CDR2 SYGVKD.

The gene calls are TRBV20-1 and TRBJ1-1; 9 bases match TRBD1. The V gene's germline CDR1 is DFQATT and CDR2 SNEGSKA (reference sequence). The CDR3 consists of 14 residues. The junction had 8 bases not matched to a gene; V was cut back by 3 bases and J by 6 bases. The CDR3 reads CSASAGQGGAEAFF. For the CDR3, the DNA is TGCAGTGCTAGTGCGGGACAGGGAGGGGCTGAAGCTTTCTTT.

This rearrangement joins TRBV5-8 to TRBJ2-2, with 10 bases identical to TRBD1. J gave up 5 bases and V 4 bases, and 5 bases lay outside the gene matches. Germline V gives CDR1 SGHTS, CDR2 YDEGEE. The CDR3 is made up of 15 amino acids. Written as DNA, the CDR3 is TGTGCCAGCAGCCCAAGGGGACAGGGGACCGGGGAGCTGTTTTTT. This sequence encodes CASSPRGQGTGELFF.

This chain joins TRBV4-2 and TRBJ2-6; 8 nucleotides agree with TRBD1. The V gene's germline CDR1 is LGHNA and CDR2 YNFKEQ. With 4 bases clipped from V and 4 bases from J, the junction kept 15 bases outside the gene matches. The CDR3 is 19 residues long. The CDR3 sequence is CASSRTAGQGALGANVLTF. CDR3 nucleotide sequence: TGTGCCAGCAGCCGAACCGCAGGGCAGGGGGCGCTGGGGGCCAACGTCCTGACTTTC.